These 15 T cell receptor beta chains originate from one sample sequenced in a study of tumor-infiltrating lymphocytes in primary liver carcinoma. Reverse transcription of approximately 520 ng total RNA with a constant-region primer produced TCR beta cDNA. The TCR beta library was amplified through three nested multiplex PCR rounds in a modified ARM-PCR procedure. Primers for the first two PCR rounds were TRBV1-TRBV30 forward primers and a C-beta reverse primer (about 9 cycles per round). TCRdb itself ran the multiplex PCR reads through MiXCR, one entry per CDR3 protein. The sample records fewer than 250,000 distinct CDR3 sequences, 65% being singletons. In addition to blood RNA drawn from unsorted whole blood, germline DNA was extracted. The sample comprised peripheral blood. The receptor source for this set is a woman aged 60-70 years with primary liver carcinoma and hepatitis B virus infection.

A note on this clonotype: Compared with germline, one end of the junction differs, possibly owing to a read error. The CDR3 protein is CTSTDQRTTLYNEQFF. The CDR3 DNA is TGCACCAGCACTGATCAGCGGACCACCCTTTACAATGAGCAGTTCTTC. The chain carries TRBV10-1 and TRBJ2-1, with a possible D match to TRBD2 (5 bases). The CDR3 sequence is 16 residues long. Germline V CDR1 and CDR2: WNHNN, SYGVQD (reference sequence).

In regard to this clonotype: A clone one base away is much larger, so this may be a read error. The V and J genes are TRBV12-3 or TRBV12-4 and TRBJ1-4; the match to TRBD1 covers 9 bases. This CDR3 contains 15 residues. CDR3 sequence: CASSSSGTGNGKLFF. As DNA, the CDR3 is TGTGCCAGCAGTTCCTCCGGGACAGGGAATGGAAAACTGTTTTTT.

As concerns this clonotype: The conserved phenylalanine or tryptophan is not found at the CDR3 terminus, so this likely reflects a read error. CDR3 region: CANSPDPRYREQFL. DNA of the CDR3: TGTGCCAACAGTCCGGACCCGAGGTATAGGGAGCAGTTCTTA. The rearrangement joins TRBV11-2 to TRBJ2-1; D not resolved. Deletions cut 10 bases from V and 10 bases from J, with 23 bases between. CDR3 length equals 14 residues. The V gene's germline CDR1 is SGHAT and CDR2 FQNNGV.

This clonotype has a single count. At one of its ends the junction is not consistent with the germline gene, which may arise from a read error. The CDR3 sequence: CTSSQDIVFDNGNEKLFF. The CDR3 DNA sequence: TGTACCAGCAGCCAAGATATTGTATTCGACAATGGGAATGAAAAACTGTTTTTT. The rearrangement joins TRBV4-2 to TRBJ1-4; D is uncertain. There are 18 residues in the CDR3. Germline V gene lookup returns CDR1 LGHNA and CDR2 YNFKEQ.

The rearrangement uses TRBV11-1 and TRBJ2-1; 9 bases fit TRBD1. This CDR3 region has 16 residues. With V trimmed by 3 bases and J by 1 base, 4 bases remained unmatched. Germline CDR1 SGHAT, CDR2 FQDESV (reference sequence). The chain's CDR3 is CASSFIGTGSYNEQFF. The CDR3 nucleotides are TGTGCCAGCAGCTTCATTGGGACAGGGTCCTACAATGAGCAGTTCTTC.

Comment on this clonotype: This may be a read error, as it is one base from a much larger clone. The CDR3 does not close with the conserved phenylalanine or tryptophan, likely indicating a read error. This chain uses TRBV28 with TRBJ2-6; a weak D match, TRBD1 (6 bases). Trimming left V 5 bases short and J 0 bases short, with 14 bases between. The CDR3 has 17 amino acids. CDR1 is MDHEN, CDR2 SYDVKM, per germline. The CDR3 DNA is TGTGCCAGCAGTCCCGTGGGGGCTCACTCTGGGGCCAACGTCCTGACTCTC. Translation gives CASSPVGAHSGANVLTL.

Concerning this clonotype: A much larger clonotype is one base distant, so this may be a read error. The chain links TRBV28 to TRBJ1-5; maybe TRBD1 (5 bases). Germline V CDR1 and CDR2: MDHEN, SYDVKM. Trimming took off 4 bases at V and 15 bases at J, with 16 bases between the two ends. This CDR3 contains 12 residues. In DNA, the CDR3 is TGTGCCAGCAGTTACACGGGACCCATCTGGCATTTT. It is translated as CASSYTGPIWHF.

This clonotype has only a few counts. This chain joins TRBV5-4 and TRBJ2-7, with 10 bases aligning to TRBD2. The CDR3 is 16 amino acids. Unmatched junction bases numbered 7, after V lost 0 bases and J lost 4 bases. CDR1 and CDR2 from the germline V gene are SGHNT and YYREEE (reference sequence). In nucleotides, the CDR3 is TGTGCCAGCAGCTTGGGGGGCTCAGCGGGAGGGTACGAGCAGTACTTC. Its protein is CASSLGGSAGGYEQYF.

Of note for this clonotype: A single base separates this from a much larger clone, so it may be a read error. The V gene is TRBV10-1, the J gene TRBJ2-5, with 7 bases fitting TRBD2. CDR3 length equals 15 residues. V gave up 4 bases and J gave up 4 bases; unmatched junction bases: 9. Germline V gene sequence: CDR1 WNHNN, CDR2 SYGVQD (reference sequence). The CDR3 sequence: CASSGSGMALETQYF. CDR3 bases: TGCGCCAGCAGTGGGAGCGGGATGGCCTTAGAGACCCAGTACTTC.

The gene calls are TRBV12-3 or TRBV12-4 and TRBJ2-3, with 8 bases that match TRBD2. This CDR3 region has 16 residues. After removal of 5 bases from V and 3 bases from J, the junction contained 10 bases not matched to a gene. CDR3 sequence (DNA): TGTGCCAGCAGTCTAGTACTGGCGGGAGGTACAGATACGCAGTATTTT. Protein product: CASSLVLAGGTDTQYF.

This clonotype was observed many times. This chain links TRBV12-3 or TRBV12-4 with TRBJ2-7; D may be TRBD1 or TRBD2 (5 bases each). This CDR3 contains 13 residues. V was trimmed by 1 base and J by 7 bases, leaving 11 bases between them. The CDR3 is CASSLGGRREQYF. The CDR3 DNA follows: TGTGCCAGCAGTTTAGGGGGGAGAAGGGAGCAGTACTTC.

V is TRBV30 and J is TRBJ2-3; possibly TRBD1 for D (6 bases). The CDR3 runs 12 residues. The V gene lost 4 bases and the J gene lost 5 bases, with 10 bases spanning the gap. Germline values: CDR1 GTSNPN, CDR2 SVGIG (reference sequence). CDR3 in amino acids: CAWKGVRDTQYF. The CDR3 DNA follows: TGTGCCTGGAAGGGGGTCAGAGATACGCAGTATTTT.

The gene calls are TRBV11-2 and TRBJ1-2; no clear D gene. The CDR3 has 16 amino acids. The germline V and J ends were trimmed by 4 bases and 4 bases, with 19 bases remaining between them. The germline CDR1 and CDR2 sequences are SGHAT and FQNNGV. The CDR3 here is CASSSIRGRIPYGYTF. CDR3 coding DNA: TGTGCCAGCAGCTCCATTCGGGGTAGGATCCCCTATGGCTACACCTTC.

On this clonotype: The germline gene is not matched at one end of the junction; a read error may be the cause. The rearrangement links TRBV11-2 to TRBJ2-2; D might be TRBD1 (5 bases). This CDR3 comprises 14 residues. The germline CDR1 and CDR2 sequences are SGHAT and FQNNGV. Written as DNA, the CDR3 is TGTGCCAGTACAGGAGAGCCGAACACCGTGGAGCTGGTTTTT. The encoded protein is CASTGEPNTVELVF.

In regard to this clonotype: A much larger clonotype is one base distant, so this may be a read error. This chain uses TRBV7-9 with TRBJ2-1, with D perhaps matching TRBD2 (6 bases). CDR1 and CDR2 (germline): SEHNR, FQNEAQ (reference sequence). Trimming took 8 bases from V and 6 from J, leaving 14 bases between them. CDR3 size: 13 residues. CDR3: CASGYGLPNEQFF. DNA of the CDR3: TGTGCCAGCGGCTACGGACTACCCAATGAGCAGTTCTTC.